The present T cell receptor (beta chain) was sequenced within a study of T cell clonality in common variable immunodeficiency. This clone has ten or more counts. Read coverage stops 3 residues before the CDR3 terminus; the germline J gene supplies the remainder. Assay: immunoSEQ multiplex PCR; the TCRdb copy retains only in-frame clones and omits some. The repertoire consists of approximately 57,000 clones, none detected only once. Most patients and controls had Caucasian heritage. Germline V gene sequence: CDR1 LNHDA, CDR2 SQIVND (reference sequence). V gave up 2 bases and J gave up 4 bases; unmatched junction bases: 10. The CDR3 totals 16 residues.

The source is a person between 18 and 75 years old in good health. The sample consisted of peripheral blood mononuclear cells. The J gene is TRBJ1-2, the V gene TRBV19, with 7 nucleotides matching TRBD1. The sequenced CDR3 bases are TGTGCCAGTAGTATATGGGAGGGGGCTCTGGGCTATGGC. The encoded protein is CASSIWEGALGYG. The entire CDR3 protein reads CASSIWEGALGYGYTF. The variable domain in full, with the rest retrieved from reference TRBV19 and TRBJ1-2, is DGGITQSPKYLFRKEGQNVTLSCEQNLNHDAMYWYRQDPGQGLRLIYYSQIVNDFQKGDIAEGYSVSREKKESFPLTVTSAQKNPTAFYLCASSIWEGALGYGYTFGSGTRLTVV.